The clone carrying this T cell receptor beta chain was found a few times. Its specificity is unknown. Other DNA sequences in the sample encode the same CDR3. PCR was performed using 60 Vbeta and 13 Jbeta primers. Authors' analysis steps: Later analysis identified approximately 88 million unique TCR beta chains, about 10 million shared. This table comes from immunoSEQ multiplex PCR, and its TCRdb copy is limited to in-frame clones, with some not included. The DNA gave D and trimming, while V, J and clone size come from that table. The sample includes roughly 140,000 clones, around a tenth seen only once; the top ten take 1.8%. CDR3 length: 18 amino acids. CDR1 SGHDT and CDR2 YYEEEE come from the germline V gene. Trimming took 0 bases from V and 4 from J, leaving 17 bases between them. This entry is derived from a study of cytomegalovirus exposure and HLA in healthy donors. Whole-study findings and limits: HLA restriction was apparent for most CMV-associated TCR beta chains in a later analysis. By HLA locus, TCR association rates varied in a later analysis, with DRB1 showing the most and HLA-C the fewest. Some V segments, including TRBV6-2 and TRBV6-3, were excluded as indistinguishable.

The chain combines TRBV5-6 with TRBJ1-6; D is undetermined. The clonotype originates from a male donor in good health and CMV-seronegative. Material: PBMCs. The CDR3 region is CASSLETPAAAYNSPLHF. The CDR3 DNA is TGTGCCAGCAGCTTGGAAACCCCCGCGGCGGCTTATAATTCACCCCTCCACTTT.